This TCR beta chain was documented in a study of T cell changes during pregnancy in multiple sclerosis. The germline V and J ends were trimmed by 4 bases and 2 bases, with 10 bases remaining between them. The CDR3 totals 14 residues. CDR1 is SNHLY and CDR2 is FYNNEI in the germline V gene. Here immunoSEQ multiplex PCR was the method, and the copy in TCRdb shows in-frame clones only, minus some. Of more than 45,000 clones in the sample, about nine tenths were seen once. The material sequenced was CD4+ T cells from peripheral blood mononuclear cells, taken in the second trimester of pregnancy. The receptor's source is a female donor with multiple sclerosis, enrolled in a pregnancy study. The chain has TRBV2 and TRBJ2-3; D is unresolved. CDR3: CASSVGSNTDTQYF. CDR3 DNA: TGTGCCAGCAGTGTCGGGTCTAACACAGATACGCAGTATTTT.